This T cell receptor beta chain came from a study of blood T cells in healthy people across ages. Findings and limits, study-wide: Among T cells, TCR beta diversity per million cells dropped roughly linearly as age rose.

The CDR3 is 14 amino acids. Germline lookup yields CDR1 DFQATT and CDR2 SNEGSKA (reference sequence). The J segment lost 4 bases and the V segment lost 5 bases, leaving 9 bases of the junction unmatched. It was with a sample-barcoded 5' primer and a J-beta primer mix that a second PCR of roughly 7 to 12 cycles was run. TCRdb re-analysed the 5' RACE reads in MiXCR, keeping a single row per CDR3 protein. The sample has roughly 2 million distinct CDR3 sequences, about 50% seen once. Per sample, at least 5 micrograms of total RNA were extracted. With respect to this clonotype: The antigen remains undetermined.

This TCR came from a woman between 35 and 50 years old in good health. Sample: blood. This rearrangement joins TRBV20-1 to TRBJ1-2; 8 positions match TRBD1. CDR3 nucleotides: TGCAGTGCTTCGACAGGGGTAACTCTCTATGGCTACACCTTC. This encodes CSASTGVTLYGYTF.